What follows are 25 T cell receptor beta chains derived from one specimen sequenced in a study of T-cell memory formation after mild COVID-19. TCRdb fed the 5' RACE reads into MiXCR, producing one record per CDR3 protein. The profile covers roughly 300,000 distinct CDR3 sequences, with 15% to 20% appearing a single time and 20% to 25% taken by the ten largest. Source material: PBMCs or a T cell subset sorted from them (not recorded which). These receptors all come from a man aged 18 to 35 who had mild COVID-19 (a few samples of this study predate the infection). Cell type and time point are not known.

The chain joins TRBV6-6 to TRBJ2-1; D may be TRBD1 (6 bases). CDR1 is MNHNY and CDR2 is SVGAGI in the germline V gene (reference sequence). The V gene lost 5 bases and the J gene lost 8 bases, with 25 bases spanning the gap. The CDR3 length is 17 residues. CDR3: CASSTRQWYRDPHEQFF. The DNA of the CDR3 is TGTGCCAGCAGTACACGCCAGTGGTACAGGGACCCCCATGAGCAGTTCTTC.

This clonotype occurred many times. The V gene is TRBV5-4, the J gene TRBJ2-2; a possible D gene is TRBD2 (5 bases). Looked up from germline, CDR1 is SGHNT and CDR2 is YYREEE (reference sequence). Trimming cost V 2 bases and J 4 bases, with 9 bases left between them. The CDR3 is 14 residues long. The CDR3 bases are TGTGCCAGCAGCTTCGGGGTATCCACCGGGGAGCTGTTTTTT. This sequence encodes CASSFGVSTGELFF.

The chain carries TRBV7-3 and TRBJ1-2, with D possibly TRBD1 on 6 matching bases. CDR1 and CDR2 from the germline V gene are SGHTA and FQGTGA. This CDR3 has 16 residues. Deletions cut 1 base from V and 6 bases from J, with 18 bases between. The CDR3 coding sequence is TGTGCCAGCAGCTTAATGGGCCGGACAGAAGAGGATGGCTACACCTTC. As protein: CASSLMGRTEEDGYTF.

V gene TRBV24-1 combines with J gene TRBJ2-3; possibly TRBD2 for D (5 bases). This CDR3 has 11 residues. Germline CDR1 and CDR2: KGHDR and SFDVKD. V was shortened by 5 bases and J by 12 bases, with 11 bases between the two germline ends. The CDR3 DNA follows: TGTGCCACCAGTGTGGCTAGCCTCCAGTATTTT. It codes for CATSVASLQYF.

This rearrangement joins TRBV5-1 to TRBJ2-7, with 7 bases lining up with TRBD1. Looked up from germline, CDR1 is SGHRS and CDR2 is YFSETQ. V lost 2 bases to trimming and J lost 5 bases; unmatched junction nucleotides: 7. The CDR3 has 14 amino acids. CDR3 sequence (DNA): TGCGCCAGCAGCTTAAGGGGACAGAGCGACGAGCAGTACGTC. Its translation is CASSLRGQSDEQYV.

This clonotype was detected a few times. The chain combines TRBV4-1 with TRBJ1-2, with D tentatively TRBD1 (5 bases). Trimming cost V 3 bases and J 3 bases, with 8 bases left between them. Germline CDR1 and CDR2: MGHRA and YSYEKL. This CDR3 is built from 13 residues. CDR3 nucleotides: TGCGCCAGCAGCCAGGAGGGGCACTATGGCTACACCTTC. This sequence encodes CASSQEGHYGYTF.

V is TRBV6-6 and J is TRBJ2-7; D possibly corresponds to TRBD1 (7 bases). This CDR3 has 14 amino acids. In germline, CDR1 is MNHNY, CDR2 SVGAGI (reference sequence). Deletions cut 5 bases from V and 0 bases from J, with 11 bases between. The DNA for the CDR3 is TGTGCCAGCAGTGGACAGGAGGGCTCCTACGAGCAGTACTTC. It encodes CASSGQEGSYEQYF.

This clonotype turned up a few times. J is TRBJ1-6 and V is TRBV19; D is uncertain. This CDR3 spans 14 amino acids. Trimming removed 3 bases at V and 4 bases at J, with 7 bases between. Germline lookup yields CDR1 LNHDA and CDR2 SQIVND (reference sequence). DNA for the CDR3: TGTGCCAGTAGTATGCGACCATATAATTCACCCCTCCACTTT. Translated, it gives CASSMRPYNSPLHF.

The V gene is TRBV7-2, the J gene TRBJ2-7; weak D call: TRBD1 (6 bases). CDR1 and CDR2 from the germline V gene are SGHTA and FQGNSA. The ends were cut back, 4 bases at V and 3 bases at J, with 10 bases in the middle. The CDR3 contains 13 residues. The CDR3 protein is CASSSLDSYEQYF. CDR3 nucleotides: TGTGCCAGCAGCTCGTTGGACAGCTACGAGCAGTACTTC.

The V call is TRBV6-6, the J call TRBJ1-1; D unclear. Germline CDR1 reads MNHNY; CDR2 reads SVGAGI (reference sequence). V was clipped by 7 bases and J by 4 bases, with 13 bases between them. The CDR3 is made up of 13 amino acids. The DNA of the CDR3 is TGTGCCAGCAATAGACGGAGGTCCACTGAAGCTTTCTTT. Protein: CASNRRRSTEAFF.

This chain connects TRBV3-1 to TRBJ2-2; no clear D gene. This CDR3 has 14 residues. Germline CDR1 is LGHDT and CDR2 is YNNKEL (reference sequence). Trimming cost V 6 bases and J 0 bases, with 8 bases left between them. CDR3 nucleotide sequence: TGTGCCAGCAGGGTTTTATCGAACACCGGGGAGCTGTTTTTT. Protein sequence: CASRVLSNTGELFF.

The chain combines TRBV10-2 with TRBJ2-7; TRBD1 agrees at 8 bases. Unmatched junction bases numbered 9, after V lost 2 bases and J lost 0 bases. Germline assignment: CDR1 WSHSY and CDR2 SAAADI. The CDR3 spans 17 residues. The DNA of the CDR3 is TGCGCCAGCAGTGAGCTCCGGGGACAGGAAAACTCCTACGAGCAGTACGTC. It is translated as CASSELRGQENSYEQYV.

The chain combines TRBV5-1 with TRBJ2-3; D is tentatively TRBD1 or TRBD2 (5 bases each). The germline V and J ends were trimmed by 4 bases and 3 bases, with 15 bases remaining between them. The CDR3 is made up of 15 amino acids. The V gene's germline CDR1 is SGHRS and CDR2 YFSETQ. This CDR3 reads CASSLGDGRTDTQYF. The CDR3 region has the DNA TGCGCCAGCAGCCTGGGGGACGGACGGACAGATACGCAGTATTTT.

This clonotype was detected only a few times. This chain connects TRBV10-3 to TRBJ2-5; tentative D call: TRBD1 (5 bases). The CDR3 runs 17 residues. V was trimmed by 2 bases and J by 1 base, leaving 17 bases between them. The germline gives CDR1 ENHRY, CDR2 SYGVKD. DNA for the CDR3: TGTGCCATCAGTGAGCAAGGGGTGGTAACAGGCCAAGAGACCCAGTACTTC. Residues: CAISEQGVVTGQETQYF.

The V call is TRBV7-8, the J call TRBJ1-4; a possible D gene is TRBD1 (5 bases). Trimming shortened V by 0 bases and J by 7 bases, and 12 bases separated the two germline ends. The CDR3 has 15 residues. Germline CDR1 and CDR2: SGHVS and FQNEAQ. The chain's CDR3 is CASSLALRVREKLFF. In DNA, the CDR3 is TGTGCCAGCAGCTTAGCGCTCAGGGTTCGTGAAAAACTGTTTTTT.

This clonotype has just a few counts. The CDR3, as DNA: TGTGCCAGCAGCGCGTCTCCGGGACGAGGAGCTTTCTTT. Its translation is CASSASPGRGAFF. The chain carries TRBV7-9 and TRBJ1-1; maybe TRBD1 (5 bases). This CDR3 contains 13 residues. Germline loops: CDR1 SEHNR, CDR2 FQNEAQ (reference sequence). The V gene lost 5 bases and the J gene lost 10 bases, with 17 bases spanning the gap.

This clonotype was seen a few times. The chain couples TRBV10-3 to TRBJ1-6; no firm D call. Between the trimmed V and J ends, which lost 7 bases and 7 bases, there was a span of 23 bases. Germline V lookup: CDR1 ENHRY, CDR2 SYGVKD. CDR3 size: 17 residues. CDR3 bases: TGTGCCATCAAACAGTCACAGCCCGGCACGAGGAATTCACCCCTCCACTTT. It is translated as CAIKQSQPGTRNSPLHF.

The sample holds a few counts of this clonotype. The chain is built from TRBV20-1 and TRBJ2-3, with no clear D. V dropped 3 bases and J dropped 2 bases, with 12 bases sitting between them. The CDR3 runs 14 residues. The germline gives CDR1 DFQATT, CDR2 SNEGSKA (reference sequence). The CDR3 coding sequence is TGCAGTGCTAGTACGTTTTACGACACAGATACGCAGTATTTT. Its translation is CSASTFYDTDTQYF.

CDR3 amino acids: CASRFGSSGEAFF. The CDR3 region has the DNA TGTGCCAGCAGATTCGGCAGTTCCGGTGAAGCTTTCTTT. This chain connects TRBV12-3 or TRBV12-4 to TRBJ1-1, with D uncertain. The CDR3 extends over 13 amino acids. The ends were cut back, 6 bases at V and 7 bases at J, with 15 bases in the middle.

V usage is TRBV3-1 and J usage is TRBJ1-3, with no clear D. Trimming stripped 3 bases from V and 0 bases from J, with 6 bases between. The CDR3 is made up of 14 amino acids. CDR1 and CDR2 (germline): LGHDT, YNNKEL (reference sequence). CDR3 DNA: TGTGCCAGCAGCCACCCAGACTCTGGAAACACCATATATTTT. The encoded protein is CASSHPDSGNTIYF.

The rearrangement joins TRBV27 to TRBJ2-7; D uncertain. From germline, CDR1 is MNHEY and CDR2 SMNVEV (reference sequence). CDR3 length: 12 residues. Trimming pared 2 bases from V and 4 bases from J, leaving 6 bases between. CDR3 in amino acids: CASSLLRYEQYV. The DNA of the CDR3 is TGTGCCAGCAGTTTACTACGGTACGAGCAGTACGTC.

The chain is built from TRBV6-5 and TRBJ1-3, with D possibly matching TRBD1 (5 bases). The germline V and J ends were trimmed by 2 bases and 3 bases, with 8 bases remaining between them. The CDR3 length is 14 residues. Germline V gives CDR1 MNHEY, CDR2 SVGAGI. The CDR3 sequence is CASSYRGFGNTIYF. The DNA for the CDR3 is TGTGCCAGCAGTTACAGGGGATTTGGAAACACCATATATTTT.

In this sample, this clonotype turned up a few times. The CDR3 DNA reads as TGTGCCAGCAGACGTTTGGGCGGGGGGCACCACACAGATACGCAGTATTTT. Amino acids: CASRRLGGGHHTDTQYF. The rearrangement links TRBV6-1 to TRBJ2-3; the match to TRBD2 covers 8 bases. V shed 6 bases and J 2 bases; nucleotides not matched to a gene: 13. Germline V lookup: CDR1 MNHNS, CDR2 SASEGT. CDR3 length equals 17 residues.

This clonotype was seen repeatedly, ten times or more. The chain is built from TRBV11-2 and TRBJ2-5, with a weak D call TRBD1 (6 bases). The ends were cut back, 5 bases at V and 5 bases at J, with 15 bases in the middle. This CDR3 has 14 residues. CDR1 is SGHAT and CDR2 is FQNNGV in the germline V gene. The CDR3 DNA is TGTGCCAGCAGCGGTGAGACAGGTTGGGAGACCCAGTACTTC. Encoded protein: CASSGETGWETQYF.

This clonotype showed up just a few times. V usage is TRBV21-1 and J usage is TRBJ1-2; no check of the table's D call, TRBD1, against the DNA was made. TRBV21-1 is a pseudogene segment. The CDR3 runs to 19 residues. The CDR3 is CASSCRLDRGHLRNYGYTF. In nucleotides, the CDR3 is TGTGCCAGCAGCTGCCGCTTGGACAGGGGGCACCTCCGAAACTATGGCTACACCTTC.